This T cell receptor beta chain was identified during a study of blood T cells in healthy people across ages. Together with a sample-barcoded 5' primer, a J-beta primer mix was included in a second PCR lasting roughly 7 to 11 cycles. Every sample gave at least 2.5 million paired-end reads containing CDR3. Each CDR3 protein gets one entry after TCRdb re-called the 5' RACE reads with MiXCR. The table lists about 1.8 million distinct CDR3 sequences, less than 50% of them singletons. Trimming stripped 6 bases from V and 7 bases from J, with 12 bases between. The CDR3 contains 11 residues. The germline CDR1 and CDR2 sequences are DFQATT and SNEGSKA (reference sequence).

The TCR was taken from a woman between 40 and 50 years old in good health. What was sequenced was blood. This chain uses TRBV20-1 with TRBJ2-5, with D possibly matching TRBD1 (5 bases). CDR3 in DNA: TGCAGTGCCGCCCCCCAGGGGACCCAGTACTTC. It encodes CSAAPQGTQYF.